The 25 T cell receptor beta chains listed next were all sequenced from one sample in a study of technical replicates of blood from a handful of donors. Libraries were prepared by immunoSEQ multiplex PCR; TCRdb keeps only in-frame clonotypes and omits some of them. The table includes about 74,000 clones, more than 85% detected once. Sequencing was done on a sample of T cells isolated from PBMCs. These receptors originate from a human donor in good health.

The CDR3 loop is CSVEGHKAEDNEQFF. DNA of the CDR3: TGCAGCGTTGAGGGTCATAAAGCGGAGGACAATGAGCAGTTCTTC. The genes are TRBV29-1 and TRBJ2-1, with D possibly TRBD2 on 5 matching bases. The length of the CDR3 is 15 residues. V was shortened by 3 bases and J by 5 bases, with 17 bases between the two germline ends. Germline V CDR1 and CDR2: SQVTM, ANQGSEA.

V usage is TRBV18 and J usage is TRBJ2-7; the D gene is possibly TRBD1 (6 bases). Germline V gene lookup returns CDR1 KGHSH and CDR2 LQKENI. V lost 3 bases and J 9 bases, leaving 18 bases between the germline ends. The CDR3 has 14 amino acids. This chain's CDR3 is CASSPMSPTGMQYF. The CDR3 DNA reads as TGTGCCAGCTCACCCATGAGCCCTACAGGGATGCAGTACTTC.

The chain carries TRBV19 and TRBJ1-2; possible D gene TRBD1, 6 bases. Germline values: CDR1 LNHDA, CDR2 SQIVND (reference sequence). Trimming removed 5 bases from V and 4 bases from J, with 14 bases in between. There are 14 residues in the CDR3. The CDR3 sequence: CASSEQQGSYGYTF. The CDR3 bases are TGTGCCAGTAGTGAACAACAGGGTTCCTATGGCTACACCTTC.

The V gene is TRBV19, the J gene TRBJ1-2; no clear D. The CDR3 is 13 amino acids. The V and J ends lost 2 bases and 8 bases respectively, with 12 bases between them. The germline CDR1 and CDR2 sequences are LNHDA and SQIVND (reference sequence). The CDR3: CASSIWGVGGYTF. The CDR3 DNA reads TGTGCCAGTAGTATATGGGGAGTTGGAGGCTACACCTTC.

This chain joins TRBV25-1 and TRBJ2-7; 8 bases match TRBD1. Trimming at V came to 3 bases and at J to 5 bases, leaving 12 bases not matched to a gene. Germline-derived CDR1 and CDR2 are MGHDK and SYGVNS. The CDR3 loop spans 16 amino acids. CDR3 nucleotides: TGTGCCAGCAGTGAGCCGCACAGGACAGGGAGCAACGAGCAGTACTTC. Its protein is CASSEPHRTGSNEQYF.

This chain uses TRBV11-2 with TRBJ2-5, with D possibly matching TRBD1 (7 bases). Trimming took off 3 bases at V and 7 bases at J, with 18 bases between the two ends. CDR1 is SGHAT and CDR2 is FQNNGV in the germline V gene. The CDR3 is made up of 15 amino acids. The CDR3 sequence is CASSFDDRDGGTQYF. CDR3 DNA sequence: TGTGCCAGCAGCTTCGACGACAGGGACGGGGGGACCCAGTACTTC.

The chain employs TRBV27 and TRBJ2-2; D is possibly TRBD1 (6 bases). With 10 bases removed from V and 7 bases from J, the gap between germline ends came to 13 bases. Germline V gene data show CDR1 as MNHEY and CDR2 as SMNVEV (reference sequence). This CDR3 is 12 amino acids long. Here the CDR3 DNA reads TGTGCCACCGGGCAGGGGTACGGGGAGCTGTTTTTT. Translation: CATGQGYGELFF.

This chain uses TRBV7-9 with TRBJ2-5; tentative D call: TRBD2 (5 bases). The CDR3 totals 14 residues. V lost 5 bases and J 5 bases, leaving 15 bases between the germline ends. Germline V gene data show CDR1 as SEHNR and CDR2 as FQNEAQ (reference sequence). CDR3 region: CASSPRPGGETQYF. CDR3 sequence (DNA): TGTGCCAGCAGCCCCAGACCAGGCGGGGAGACCCAGTACTTC.

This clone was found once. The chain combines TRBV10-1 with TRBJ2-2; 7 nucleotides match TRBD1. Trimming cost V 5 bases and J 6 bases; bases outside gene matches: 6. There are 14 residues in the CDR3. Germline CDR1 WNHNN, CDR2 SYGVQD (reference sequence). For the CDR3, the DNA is TGCGCCAGCAGTCGACAGGGAGCGGCCGGGGAGCTGTTTTTT. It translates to CASSRQGAAGELFF.

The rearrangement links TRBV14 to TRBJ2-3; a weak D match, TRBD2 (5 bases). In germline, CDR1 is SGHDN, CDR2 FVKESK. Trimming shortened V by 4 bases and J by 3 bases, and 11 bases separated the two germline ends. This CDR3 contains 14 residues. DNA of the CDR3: TGTGCCAGCAGCCCACGCAGACTAACAGATACGCAGTATTTT. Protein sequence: CASSPRRLTDTQYF.

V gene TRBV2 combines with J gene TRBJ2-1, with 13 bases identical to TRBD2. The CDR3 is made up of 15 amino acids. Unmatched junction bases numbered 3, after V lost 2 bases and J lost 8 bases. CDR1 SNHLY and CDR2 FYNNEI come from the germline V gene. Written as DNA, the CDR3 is TGTGCCAGCAGTGAAACTAGCGGGGGGGCCGATGAGCAGTTCTTC. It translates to CASSETSGGADEQFF.

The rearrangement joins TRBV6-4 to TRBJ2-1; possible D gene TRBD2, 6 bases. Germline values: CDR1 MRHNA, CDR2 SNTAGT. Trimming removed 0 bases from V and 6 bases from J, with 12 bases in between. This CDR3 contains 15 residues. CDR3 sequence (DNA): TGTGCCAGCAGTGACTCTAGCGGTACCGGCAATGAGCAGTTCTTC. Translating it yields CASSDSSGTGNEQFF.

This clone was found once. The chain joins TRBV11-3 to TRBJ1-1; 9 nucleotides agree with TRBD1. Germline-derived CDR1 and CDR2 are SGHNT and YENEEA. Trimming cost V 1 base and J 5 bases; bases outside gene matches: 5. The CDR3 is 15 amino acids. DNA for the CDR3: TGTGCCAGCAGCTTAGGGGGACAGGGCGGGACTGAAGCTTTCTTT. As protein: CASSLGGQGGTEAFF.

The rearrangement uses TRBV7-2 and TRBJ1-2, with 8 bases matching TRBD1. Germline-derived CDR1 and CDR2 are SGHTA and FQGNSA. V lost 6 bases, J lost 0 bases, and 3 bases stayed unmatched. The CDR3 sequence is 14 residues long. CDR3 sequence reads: CASSQTGANYGYTF. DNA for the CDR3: TGTGCCAGCAGTCAGACAGGGGCTAACTATGGCTACACCTTC.

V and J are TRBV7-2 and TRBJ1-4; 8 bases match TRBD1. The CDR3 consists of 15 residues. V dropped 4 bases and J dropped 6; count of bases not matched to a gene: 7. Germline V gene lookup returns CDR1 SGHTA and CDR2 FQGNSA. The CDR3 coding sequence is TGTGCCAGCAGCTCCTACAGGGGGACTGATGAAAAACTGTTTTTT. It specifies CASSSYRGTDEKLFF.

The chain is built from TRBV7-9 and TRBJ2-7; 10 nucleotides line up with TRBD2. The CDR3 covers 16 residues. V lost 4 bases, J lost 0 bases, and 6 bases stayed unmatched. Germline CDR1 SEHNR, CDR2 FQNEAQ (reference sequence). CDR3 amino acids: CASSSPSSGGSYEQYF. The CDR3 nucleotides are TGTGCCAGCAGCTCCCCCTCTAGCGGGGGCTCCTACGAGCAGTACTTC. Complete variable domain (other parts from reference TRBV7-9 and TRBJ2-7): DTGVSQNPRHKITKRGQNVTFRCDPISEHNRLYWYRQTLGQGPEFLTYFQNEAQLEKSRLLSDRFSAERPKGSFSTLEIQRTEQGDSAMYLCASSSPSSGGSYEQYFGPGTRLTVT.

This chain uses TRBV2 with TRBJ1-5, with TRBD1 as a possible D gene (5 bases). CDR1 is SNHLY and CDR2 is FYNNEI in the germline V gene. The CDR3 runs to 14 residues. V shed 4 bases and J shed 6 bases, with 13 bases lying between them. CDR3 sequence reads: CASSGRGGRQPQHF. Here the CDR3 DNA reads TGTGCCAGCAGTGGTAGGGGTGGGCGTCAGCCCCAGCATTTT.

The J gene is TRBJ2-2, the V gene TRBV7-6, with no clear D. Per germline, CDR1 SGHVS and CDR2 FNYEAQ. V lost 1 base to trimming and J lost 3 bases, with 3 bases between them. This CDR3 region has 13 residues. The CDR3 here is CASSLDYTGELFF. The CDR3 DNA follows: TGTGCCAGCAGCTTAGACTACACCGGGGAGCTGTTTTTT.

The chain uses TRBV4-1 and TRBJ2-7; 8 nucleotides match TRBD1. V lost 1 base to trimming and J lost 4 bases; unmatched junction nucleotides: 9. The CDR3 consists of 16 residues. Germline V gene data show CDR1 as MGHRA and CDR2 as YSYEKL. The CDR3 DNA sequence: TGCGCCAGCAGCCAAGCCTCGACAGGGGCGACTTACGAGCAGTACTTC. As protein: CASSQASTGATYEQYF.

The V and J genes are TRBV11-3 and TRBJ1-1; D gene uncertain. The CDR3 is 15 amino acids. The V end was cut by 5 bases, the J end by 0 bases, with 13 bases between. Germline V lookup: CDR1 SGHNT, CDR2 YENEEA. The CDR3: CASSLEVELNTEAFF. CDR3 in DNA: TGTGCCAGCAGCCTTGAGGTAGAACTGAACACTGAAGCTTTCTTT.

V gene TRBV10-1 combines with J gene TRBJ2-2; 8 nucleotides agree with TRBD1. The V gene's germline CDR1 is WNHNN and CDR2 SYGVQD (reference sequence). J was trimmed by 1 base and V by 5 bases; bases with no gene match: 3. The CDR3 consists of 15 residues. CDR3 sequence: CASSFGQGNTGELFF. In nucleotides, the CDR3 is TGCGCCAGCAGTTTCGGACAGGGGAACACCGGGGAGCTGTTTTTT.

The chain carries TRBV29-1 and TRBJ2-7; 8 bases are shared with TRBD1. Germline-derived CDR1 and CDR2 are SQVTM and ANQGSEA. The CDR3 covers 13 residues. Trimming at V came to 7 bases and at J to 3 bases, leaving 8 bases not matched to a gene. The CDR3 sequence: CSAEGTGYYEQYF. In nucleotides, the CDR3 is TGCAGCGCAGAAGGGACAGGATACTACGAGCAGTACTTC.

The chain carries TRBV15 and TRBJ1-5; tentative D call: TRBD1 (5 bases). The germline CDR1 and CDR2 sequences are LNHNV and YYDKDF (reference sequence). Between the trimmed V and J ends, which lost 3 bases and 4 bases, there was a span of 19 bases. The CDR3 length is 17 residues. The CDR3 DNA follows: TGTGCCACCAGCAGGGATCAGGGTAGGCGGAAGAATCAGCCCCAGCATTTT. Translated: CATSRDQGRRKNQPQHF.

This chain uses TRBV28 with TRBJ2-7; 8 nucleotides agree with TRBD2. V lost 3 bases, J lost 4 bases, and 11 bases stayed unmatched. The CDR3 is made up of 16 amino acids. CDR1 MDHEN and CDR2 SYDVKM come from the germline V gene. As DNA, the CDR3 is TGTGCCAGCAGTTTGGCTCCCCGGGGGGGGGTGTACGAGCAGTACTTC. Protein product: CASSLAPRGGVYEQYF.

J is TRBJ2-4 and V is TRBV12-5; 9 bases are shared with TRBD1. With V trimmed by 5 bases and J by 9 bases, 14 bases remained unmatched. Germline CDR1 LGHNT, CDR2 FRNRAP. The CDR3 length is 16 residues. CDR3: CASGNRPGGQGFIQYF. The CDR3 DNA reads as TGTGCTAGTGGTAACCGACCGGGGGGACAGGGATTCATTCAGTACTTC.